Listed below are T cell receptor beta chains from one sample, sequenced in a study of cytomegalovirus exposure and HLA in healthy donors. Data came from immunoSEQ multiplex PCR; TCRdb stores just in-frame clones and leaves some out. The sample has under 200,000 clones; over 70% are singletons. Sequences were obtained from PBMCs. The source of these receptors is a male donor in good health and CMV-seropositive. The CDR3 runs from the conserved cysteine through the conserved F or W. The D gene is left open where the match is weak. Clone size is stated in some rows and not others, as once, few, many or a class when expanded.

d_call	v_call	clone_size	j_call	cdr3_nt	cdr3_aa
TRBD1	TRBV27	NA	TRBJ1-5	TGTGCCAGCAGTACCGACAGGGGTTCATCACGTGGCAATCAGCCCCAGCATTTT	CASSTDRGSSRGNQPQHF
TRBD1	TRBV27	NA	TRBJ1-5	TGTGCCAGCAGTTCCAGGGGGCTCGGCAATCAGCCCCAGCATTTT	CASSSRGLGNQPQHF
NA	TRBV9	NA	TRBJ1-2	TGTGCCAGCAGCGCAGCGTCTGCAAGGCCCAGTGGCTACACCTTC	CASSAASARPSGYTF
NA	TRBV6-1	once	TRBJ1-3	TGTGCCAGCAGTGAACTTAGAGGAACCACCATATATTTT	CASSELRGTTIYF
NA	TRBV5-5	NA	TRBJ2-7	TGTGCCAGCAGCTCCGGGGCGGGACAGATATCCTACGAGCAGTACTTC	CASSSGAGQISYEQYF
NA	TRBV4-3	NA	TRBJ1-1	TGCGCCAGCAGCCGGCGGTCGGGCACTGAAGCTTTCTTT	CASSRRSGTEAFF
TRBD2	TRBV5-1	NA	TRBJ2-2	TGCGCCAGCAGCTCGACTAGCGGGAACACCGGGGAGCTGTTTTTT	CASSSTSGNTGELFF
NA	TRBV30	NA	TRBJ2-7	TGTGCCTGGAGTAAGGCAGGGGTCGAGCAGTACTTC	CAWSKAGVEQYF
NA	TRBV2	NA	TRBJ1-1	TGTGCCAGTACACTGGAGGACACTGAAGCTTTCTTT	CASTLEDTEAFF
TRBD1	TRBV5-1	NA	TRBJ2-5	TGCGCCAGCAGCTTTGGCAGGGGGCGCGGGGAGACCCAGTACTTC	CASSFGRGRGETQYF
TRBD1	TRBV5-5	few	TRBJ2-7	TGTGCCAGCAGCTCCACAGGGGAAGGGTTCTACGAGCAGTACTTC	CASSSTGEGFYEQYF
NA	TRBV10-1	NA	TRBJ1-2	TGCGCCAGCAGTCCACAGGTCGACTATGGCTACACCTTC	CASSPQVDYGYTF
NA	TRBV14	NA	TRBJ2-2	TGTGCCAGCAGCCGGACAGTGAACACCGGGGAGCTGTTTTTT	CASSRTVNTGELFF
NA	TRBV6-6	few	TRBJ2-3	TGTGCCAGCAGTTCTTCCCTCGACATCGATACGCAGTATTTT	CASSSSLDIDTQYF
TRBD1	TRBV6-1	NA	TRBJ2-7	TGTGCCAGCAGTGTTTGGGACAGGGAGAGGGACGAGCAGTACTTC	CASSVWDRERDEQYF
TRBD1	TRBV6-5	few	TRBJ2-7	TGTGCCAGCAGTTACTCGCACAGGGGACACGAGCAGTACTTC	CASSYSHRGHEQYF
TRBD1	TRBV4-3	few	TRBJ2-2	TGCGCCAGCAGCCAAGAGTTGTATGGGACAGGGATAACCGGGGAGCTGTTTTTT	CASSQELYGTGITGELFF
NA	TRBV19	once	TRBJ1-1	TGTGCCAGTAGTATAGCCAGGGATAGTGAGGACACTGAAGCTTTCTTT	CASSIARDSEDTEAFF
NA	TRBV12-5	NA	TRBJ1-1	TGTGCTAGTGGTTTGGTACGGCGGGGAATAGCGGGAGGAGTCACTGAAGCTTTCTTT	CASGLVRRGIAGGVTEAFF
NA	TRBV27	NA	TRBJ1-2	TGTGCCAGCAGTTTAAGTCGGAGGGATGGCTACACCTTC	CASSLSRRDGYTF
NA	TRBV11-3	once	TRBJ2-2	TGTGCTCCTAGGAGACTCTACCCAACCGGGGAGCTGTTTTTT	CAPRRLYPTGELFF
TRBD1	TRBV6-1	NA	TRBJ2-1	TGTGCCAGCCGTAAATGGGACAGGGGGAAAAATGAGCAGTTCTTC	CASRKWDRGKNEQFF
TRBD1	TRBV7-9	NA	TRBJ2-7	TGTGCCAGCAGCCTCCTGACAGGGTACGAGCAGTACTTC	CASSLLTGYEQYF
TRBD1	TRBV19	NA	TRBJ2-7	TGTGCCAGTAGTACACTGGGACAGGGGGGCGAGCAGTACTTC	CASSTLGQGGEQYF
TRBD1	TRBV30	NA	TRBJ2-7	TGTGCCTGGTTTCCAGGGGGCTTCGTGGGGGAGCAGTACTTC	CAWFPGGFVGEQYF
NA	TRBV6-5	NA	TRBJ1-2	TGTGCCAGCAGTTACTCAGGGGTAACAAACTATGGCTACACCTTC	CASSYSGVTNYGYTF
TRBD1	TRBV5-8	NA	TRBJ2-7	TGTGCCAGCAGCTTATTACAGGGGTCAGAGCAGTACTTC	CASSLLQGSEQYF
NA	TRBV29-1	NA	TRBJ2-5	TGCAGCGTTGAAGCCCAACAAGAGACCCAGTACTTC	CSVEAQQETQYF
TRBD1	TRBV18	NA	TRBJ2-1	TGTGCCAGCTCACCTGCGACAGGGTCGAATGAGCAGTTCTTC	CASSPATGSNEQFF
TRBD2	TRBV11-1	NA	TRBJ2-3	TGTGCCAGCAGCTTAGTAGAAGCGGGGGGCACAGATACGCAGTATTTT	CASSLVEAGGTDTQYF
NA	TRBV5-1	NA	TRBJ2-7	TGCGCCAGCAGGTCAGGGGACTACCGCAACGAGCAGTACTTC	CASRSGDYRNEQYF
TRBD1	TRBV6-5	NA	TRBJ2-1	TGTGCCAGCAGTACTCAGACAGGGGGTGAGCAGTTCTTC	CASSTQTGGEQFF